Described below is a single T cell receptor (beta chain) sequence and its context. Its antigen is not known. The data are from a study of cytomegalovirus exposure and HLA in healthy donors. J gave up 6 bases and V 6 bases, and 2 bases lay outside the gene matches. The CDR3 is made up of 14 amino acids. CDR1 and CDR2 (germline): ENHRY, SYGVKD. Study-wide results and limits: For TCR beta chains, V- and J-gene trimming was later linked to a missense DCLRE1C variant. In all likelihood, a cluster of highly shared sequence variants was a sequencing artifact.

This PCR relied on a set of 60 Vbeta primers and 13 Jbeta primers. The data were produced by immunoSEQ multiplex PCR, yet TCRdb's version contains in-frame clones alone and is incomplete. The sample contains about 120,000 clones, 80% to 85% of which appear only once. The rearrangement links TRBV10-3 to TRBJ1-6; TRBD1 matches at 10 bases. The sequencing sample was made of PBMCs. The TCR was taken from a man in his thirties or forties in good health and CMV-seropositive. The CDR3 nucleotides read TGTGCCATCAGCCGGGACAGGGGTAATTCACCCCTCCACTTT. Its translation: CAISRDRGNSPLHF.